One sample yielded the 8 T cell receptor beta chains listed below, sequenced in a study of T cells after yellow fever vaccination. TCRdb processed the 5' RACE reads anew with MiXCR; each CDR3 protein has one entry. This table has around 350,000 distinct CDR3 sequences, around 10% appearing once. The source was PBMCs, collected on the day of the first yellow fever vaccination. All receptors derive from a man between 18 and 35 years old who received the YFV17D yellow fever vaccine.

This clonotype was picked up a small number of times. V gene TRBV7-8 combines with J gene TRBJ1-5; D gene uncertain. Trimming shortened V by 6 bases and J by 0 bases, and 9 bases separated the two germline ends. The CDR3 has 14 amino acids. Germline V gene sequence: CDR1 SGHVS, CDR2 FQNEAQ. CDR3 protein: CASSRVYSNQPQHF. CDR3 DNA sequence: TGTGCCAGCAGTCGGGTGTATAGCAATCAGCCCCAGCATTTT.

The chain employs TRBV10-3 and TRBJ2-3; 8 bases are a match to TRBD1. Germline loops: CDR1 ENHRY, CDR2 SYGVKD. V lost 5 bases and J lost 4; bases outside the gene matches: 8. The CDR3 contains 15 residues. The CDR3 sequence is CAISTPQGEADTQYF. The CDR3 coding sequence is TGTGCCATCAGTACACCACAGGGGGAAGCAGATACGCAGTATTTT.

This clonotype has only a few counts. The chain is built from TRBV12-3 or TRBV12-4 and TRBJ2-7; a weak D match, TRBD1 (6 bases). Between the trimmed V and J ends, which lost 3 bases and 4 bases, there was a span of 13 bases. This CDR3 spans 14 amino acids. CDR3 DNA sequence: TGTGCCAGCAGTTTTCAGGGGCATATTTACGAGCAGTACTTC. The encoded protein is CASSFQGHIYEQYF.

This chain links TRBV6-5 with TRBJ1-1; possibly TRBD1 for D (6 bases). This CDR3 contains 15 residues. Germline loops: CDR1 MNHEY, CDR2 SVGAGI. The V end was cut by 2 bases, the J end by 5 bases, with 15 bases between. In DNA form, the CDR3 reads TGTGCCAGCAGTTACGAATCCAGGGGTTCGACTGAAGCTTTCTTT. It codes for CASSYESRGSTEAFF.

This clonotype has just a few counts. CDR3 sequence (DNA): TGTGCCAGCCTCCCTCGTGCGGACTCCTACAATGAGCAGTTCTTC. As protein: CASLPRADSYNEQFF. The chain combines TRBV7-2 with TRBJ2-1, with unresolved D. Per the germline V gene, CDR1 is SGHTA and CDR2 is FQGNSA. The CDR3 runs to 15 residues. V lost 8 bases and J lost 0, with 14 bases in between.

The chain has TRBV2 and TRBJ2-3, with 8 bases identical to TRBD2. Trimming cost V 1 base and J 5 bases; bases outside gene matches: 8. CDR1 is SNHLY and CDR2 is FYNNEI in the germline V gene. This CDR3 is built from 16 residues. DNA of the CDR3: TGTGCCAGCAGTGAAGACCGGGGGGGCGTTGGAGATACGCAGTATTTT. This codes for CASSEDRGGVGDTQYF.

There are many counts of this clonotype. V gene TRBV20-1 combines with J gene TRBJ2-4; 9 bases line up with TRBD2. Germline V gene sequence: CDR1 DFQATT, CDR2 SNEGSKA (reference sequence). V shed 3 bases and J 6 bases; nucleotides not matched to a gene: 9. The CDR3 is made up of 15 amino acids. This CDR3 reads CSASRGSGGTNIQYF. The DNA for the CDR3 is TGCAGTGCTAGTCGGGGTAGCGGGGGTACAAACATTCAGTACTTC.

Notes on this clonotype: Being one base from a much bigger clone, this may be a read error. This rearrangement joins TRBV20-1 to TRBJ1-6; unclear D gene. CDR1 is DFQATT, CDR2 SNEGSKA, per germline (reference sequence). This CDR3 region has 14 residues. The CDR3 nucleotides read TGCAGTGCTAGCCCCAGCTCCTATAAGTCACCCCTCCACTTT. Translation gives CSASPSSYKSPLHF.